The entry that follows covers one T cell receptor (beta chain) sequence. What it binds is unknown. The ends lost 4 bases at V and 2 bases at J; junction bases unmatched: 4. The CDR3 totals 15 residues. Germline V CDR1 and CDR2: SGDLS, YYNGEE. These data are taken from a study of cytomegalovirus exposure and HLA in healthy donors. Whole-study results and caveats: HLA alleles showed associations with about 17,000 TCR beta sequences in a later analysis, at a 0.05 false discovery rate. Reports credit the classifier with highly specific, highly sensitive diagnosis of cytomegalovirus status.

The PCR employed 60 Vbeta primers together with 13 Jbeta primers. TCRdb's table, derived via immunoSEQ multiplex PCR, lists solely in-frame clones and lacks some. The repertoire has about 98,000 clones, 69% of them found once; the top ten carry approximately 1.1%. The sequence came from a female donor in good health and CMV-seronegative. V gene TRBV9 combines with J gene TRBJ1-3, with 9 bases matching TRBD1. Sequences were obtained from PBMCs. The DNA for the CDR3 is TGTGCCAGCAGCCCTACAGGGGGCCCTGGAAACACCATATATTTT. The encoded protein is CASSPTGGPGNTIYF.